Detailed here is one TCR beta chain. The junction had 3 bases not matched to a gene; V was cut back by 1 base and J by 2 bases. This CDR3 has 15 amino acids. Per the germline V gene, CDR1 is LGHNA and CDR2 is YSLEER. TCRdb keeps only in-frame clones here, not all; method: immunoSEQ multiplex PCR. The sample comprises 77,000 or so clones, just under 95% of which are singletons, and around 0.41% rests with the top ten. The sample is drawn from a study of technical replicates of blood from a few donors. The chain carries TRBV4-3 and TRBJ2-3; TRBD2 agrees at 7 bases. The sequence derives from a human donor in good health. The source material was T cells isolated from PBMCs. The CDR3 loop reads CASSQALALTDTQYF. In DNA form, the CDR3 reads TGCGCCAGCAGCCAAGCACTAGCGCTCACAGATACGCAGTATTTT.